Below, one T cell receptor (beta chain) is given with its context. The source of the sample is a study of blood T cell repertoires in COVID-19. The V end was cut by 8 bases, the J end by 10 bases, with 14 bases between. Germline V gene lookup returns CDR1 MNHEY and CDR2 SMNVEV (reference sequence). This CDR3 contains 11 residues. Using immunoSEQ multiplex PCR, the repertoire was profiled, and TCRdb retains in-frame clones only, with some absent. In the table there are roughly 260,000 clones, about nine tenths of which are singletons. Specimen: PBMCs or T cells enriched from blood (not recorded which). The chain is built from TRBV27 and TRBJ1-1; D remains unclear. This receptor was obtained from a woman aged 18-29 years who had recovered from COVID-19. The CDR3 bases are TGTGCCAGCCGCCGGTTCGGAGTAGCTTTCTTT. Its protein is CASRRFGVAFF.